The 16 T cell receptor beta chains in this list originate from one sample, sequenced in a study of control samples from healthy donors and cancer patients. TCRdb's table, derived via immunoSEQ multiplex PCR, lists solely in-frame clones and lacks some. The sample yields approximately 52,000 clones, 87% seen once. The sample was PBMCs. The source is a man between 60 and 75 years old with head and neck cancer.

Here the CDR3 DNA reads TGTGCCAGCAGCCCCGTCGGACAGCGGGGGGAGACCCAGTACTTC. Translation gives CASSPVGQRGETQYF. V and J are TRBV7-9 and TRBJ2-5, with 8 positions matching TRBD2. This CDR3 is 15 amino acids long. Losses at the gene ends were 5 bases for V and 5 bases for J; bases not matched to a gene: 10. The germline CDR1 and CDR2 sequences are SEHNR and FQNEAQ (reference sequence).

This clone is a singleton in its sample. The chain recombines TRBV4-3 with TRBJ2-7; 7 bases are a match to TRBD2. This CDR3 contains 15 residues. In germline, CDR1 is LGHNA, CDR2 YSLEER. The junction had 14 bases not matched to a gene; V was cut back by 0 bases and J by 12 bases. CDR3 region: CASSQELLAGDGRYF. The CDR3 bases are TGCGCCAGCAGCCAAGAGTTGCTGGCGGGGGATGGGCGGTACTTC.

This clone was counted once. The rearrangement links TRBV10-3 to TRBJ2-7; D is possibly TRBD2 (7 bases). This CDR3 contains 14 residues. The germline CDR1 and CDR2 sequences are ENHRY and SYGVKD. Trimming left V 1 base short and J 2 bases short, with 9 bases between. CDR3 sequence: CAISEWEGAYEQYF. CDR3 DNA sequence: TGTGCCATCAGTGAGTGGGAGGGGGCCTACGAGCAGTACTTC.

The count of this clone is one. The chain employs TRBV6-5 and TRBJ1-5; possible D gene TRBD1, 5 bases. The CDR3 sequence is 14 residues long. Germline V gene sequence: CDR1 MNHEY, CDR2 SVGAGI. Trimming took off 2 bases at V and 6 bases at J, with 11 bases between the two ends. The CDR3 DNA sequence: TGTGCCAGCAGTTACGGGGGACCACCTCAGCCCCAGCATTTT. Translated, it gives CASSYGGPPQPQHF.

This chain joins TRBV11-2 and TRBJ2-2; 7 nucleotides line up with TRBD1. Unmatched junction bases numbered 4, after V lost 5 bases and J lost 1 base. The germline V gene encodes CDR1 SGHAT and CDR2 FQNNGV. This CDR3 region has 15 residues. In DNA form, the CDR3 reads TGTGCCAGCAGCCCCGGGACAGTGAACACCGGGGAGCTGTTTTTT. As protein: CASSPGTVNTGELFF.

The chain employs TRBV11-3 and TRBJ2-1; 9 bases are shared with TRBD1. CDR3 length: 16 residues. Germline loops: CDR1 SGHNT, CDR2 YENEEA. The V gene end was trimmed by 1 base and the J gene end by 5 bases; junction bases not matched to a gene: 6. The DNA for the CDR3 is TGTGCCAGCAGCTTAGGGGGGACAGGGTGGAACAATGAGCAGTTCTTC. Encoded protein: CASSLGGTGWNNEQFF.

The chain carries TRBV6-6 and TRBJ1-2; D is possibly TRBD1 (5 bases). Germline assignment: CDR1 MNHNY and CDR2 SVGAGI (reference sequence). Trimming stripped 0 bases from V and 4 bases from J, with 9 bases between. The CDR3 contains 14 residues. DNA of the CDR3: TGTGCCAGCAGTTACTCAGGGGACGGCTATGGCTACACCTTC. It specifies CASSYSGDGYGYTF.

CDR3 coding DNA: TGTGCCAGCAGTTGGAGGGTCGGGGGGCAGGTCAAAAACATTCAGTACTTC. This gives the protein CASSWRVGGQVKNIQYF. The V gene is TRBV6-2 or TRBV6-3, the J gene TRBJ2-4; possible D gene TRBD2, 7 bases. From germline, CDR1 is MNHEY and CDR2 SVGEGT. The CDR3 has 17 residues. Trimming pared 4 bases from V and 3 bases from J, leaving 19 bases between.

This clone turned up a few times. The chain employs TRBV2 and TRBJ2-7; possible D gene TRBD2, 6 bases. Per germline, CDR1 SNHLY and CDR2 FYNNEI. This CDR3 has 16 amino acids. The V gene lost 2 bases and the J gene lost 0 bases, with 14 bases spanning the gap. The CDR3 DNA follows: TGTGCCAGCAGTGAACCCGGGCGGGGCGTCTCCTACGAGCAGTACTTC. Encoded protein: CASSEPGRGVSYEQYF.

This clone has a single count. This chain uses TRBV13 with TRBJ1-1, with unresolved D. From germline, CDR1 is PRHDT and CDR2 FYEKMQ (reference sequence). The CDR3 runs to 13 residues. Trimming pared 4 bases from V and 2 bases from J, leaving 8 bases between. The DNA of the CDR3 is TGTGCCAGCAGCTCCTGGAGCAACACTGAAGCTTTCTTT. It specifies CASSSWSNTEAFF.

This chain connects TRBV11-2 to TRBJ1-1; 7 bases fit TRBD1. The CDR3 is 13 amino acids. J gave up 8 bases and V 3 bases, and 6 bases lay outside the gene matches. Germline V gene lookup returns CDR1 SGHAT and CDR2 FQNNGV. The CDR3 sequence: CASSLDQGVEAFF. CDR3 in DNA: TGTGCCAGCAGCTTGGACCAGGGGGTGGAAGCTTTCTTT.

This chain uses TRBV7-3 with TRBJ2-1, with D perhaps TRBD2 (6 bases). Trimming left V 1 base short and J 2 bases short, with 9 bases between. Per germline, CDR1 SGHTA and CDR2 FQGTGA. The CDR3 has 15 amino acids. The CDR3: CASSLNGGPYNEQFF. Written as DNA, the CDR3 is TGTGCCAGCAGCTTAAACGGGGGACCCTACAATGAGCAGTTCTTC.

The V gene is TRBV6-1, the J gene TRBJ2-7, with TRBD1 identical over 8 bases. The trim removed 2 bases at V and 4 bases at J, leaving 22 bases unmatched. Germline lookup yields CDR1 MNHNS and CDR2 SASEGT. This CDR3 is 20 amino acids long. The CDR3 sequence: CASSERLILRGQGRSYEQYF. Here the CDR3 DNA reads TGTGCCAGCAGTGAACGGTTAATTTTGCGCGGACAGGGTAGGTCGTACGAGCAGTACTTC.

This chain connects TRBV5-6 to TRBJ1-1; perhaps TRBD1 as D (6 bases). V lost 4 bases and J lost 2, with 15 bases in between. CDR1 is SGHDT and CDR2 is YYEEEE in the germline V gene. The CDR3 length is 15 residues. The CDR3: CASSRGTRPNTEAFF. The CDR3 DNA reads TGTGCCAGCAGCCGGGGGACAAGGCCAAACACTGAAGCTTTCTTT.

The chain has TRBV12-3 or TRBV12-4 and TRBJ1-1; a possible D gene is TRBD1 (6 bases). V gave up 6 bases and J gave up 1 base, with 9 bases separating them. This CDR3 comprises 13 residues. The CDR3 is CASRRGRNTEAFF. The CDR3 DNA is TGTGCCAGCAGGAGGGGGAGGAACACTGAAGCTTTCTTT.

The V and J genes are TRBV5-6 and TRBJ2-5, with a tentative D call TRBD2 (5 bases). The germline gives CDR1 SGHDT, CDR2 YYEEEE. V was cut by 0 bases and J by 4 bases, with 13 bases left in between. This CDR3 is 15 amino acids long. The CDR3 reads CASSLVPGYRETQYF. CDR3 DNA: TGTGCCAGCAGCTTGGTTCCGGGGTATAGAGAGACCCAGTACTTC.